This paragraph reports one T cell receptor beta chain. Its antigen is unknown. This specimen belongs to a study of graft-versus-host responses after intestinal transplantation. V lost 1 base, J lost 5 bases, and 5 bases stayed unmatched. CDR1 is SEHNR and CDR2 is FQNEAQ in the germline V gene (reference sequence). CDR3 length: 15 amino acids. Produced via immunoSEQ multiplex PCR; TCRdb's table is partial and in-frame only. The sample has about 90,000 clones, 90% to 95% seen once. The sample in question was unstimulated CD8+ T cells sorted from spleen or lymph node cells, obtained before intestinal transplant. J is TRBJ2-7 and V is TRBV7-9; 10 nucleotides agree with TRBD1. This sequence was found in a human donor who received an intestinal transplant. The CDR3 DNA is TGTGCCAGCAGCTTAGAAGGACAGGGGGTAAACGAGCAGTACTTC. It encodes CASSLEGQGVNEQYF.